This TCR beta chain was captured by sequencing in a study of OX40 agonist ivuxolimab in advanced cancers. Turning to the study itself: Partial responses occurred in Three dose-escalation patients, one with hepatocellular carcinoma and two with cutaneous melanoma. Study-level findings and limits: What antigens the expanded peripheral T cells recognized was never established.

A word on this clone: Antigen: not known.

The data were produced by immunoSEQ multiplex PCR, yet TCRdb's version contains in-frame clones alone and is incomplete. The sample lists about 64,000 clones; approximately 82% were seen once. Here the sequenced sample was CD4+ or CD8+ T cells sorted from blood, taken in a trial of the OX40 agonist ivuxolimab. The receptor's source is an adult with an advanced solid tumor such as melanoma, head and neck, liver or kidney cancer.

CDR3 in amino acids: CASSLDRGPLYGYTF. The CDR3 DNA follows: TGTGCCAGCAGTTTAGACAGGGGACCCCTCTATGGCTACACCTTC. V gene TRBV2 combines with J gene TRBJ1-2; 8 bases are shared with TRBD1. CDR3 length: 15 amino acids. Per the germline V gene, CDR1 is SNHLY and CDR2 is FYNNEI. With 5 bases clipped from V and 4 bases from J, the junction kept 9 bases outside the gene matches.